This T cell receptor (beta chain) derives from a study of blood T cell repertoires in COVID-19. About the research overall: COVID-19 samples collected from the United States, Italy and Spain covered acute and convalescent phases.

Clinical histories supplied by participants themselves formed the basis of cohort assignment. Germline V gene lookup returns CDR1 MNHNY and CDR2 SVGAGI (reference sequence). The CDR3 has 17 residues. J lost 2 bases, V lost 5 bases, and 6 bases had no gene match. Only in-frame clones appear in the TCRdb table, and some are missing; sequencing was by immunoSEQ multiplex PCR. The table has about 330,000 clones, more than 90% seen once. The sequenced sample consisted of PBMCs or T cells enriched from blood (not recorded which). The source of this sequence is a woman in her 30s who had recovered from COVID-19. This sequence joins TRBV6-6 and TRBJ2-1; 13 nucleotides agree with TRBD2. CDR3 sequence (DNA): TGTGCCAGCAGTCCTCTCGGACTAGCGGGAGCCTACAATGAGCAGTTCTTC. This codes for CASSPLGLAGAYNEQFF.